The 5 T cell receptor beta chains below all came from one sample that was sequenced in a study of blood T cell repertoires in COVID-19. The protocol was immunoSEQ multiplex PCR, while the TCRdb copy is restricted to in-frame clones and leaves out a portion. The sample lists around 300,000 clones, roughly 90% seen once, with roughly 2.1% in the top ten. Material for sequencing was peripheral blood. These receptors all stem from a young man with active or convalescent COVID-19.

J is TRBJ1-5 and V is TRBV28; 12 positions agree with TRBD1. CDR1 is MDHEN, CDR2 SYDVKM, per germline. Trimming removed 4 bases from V and 5 bases from J; junction bases left unmatched: 9. The CDR3 spans 17 residues. Here the CDR3 reads CASSSTSGQGADQPQHF. The CDR3 nucleotides read TGTGCCAGCAGTTCGACCTCGGGACAGGGGGCGGATCAGCCCCAGCATTTT.

The V call is TRBV7-2, the J call TRBJ2-5; 9 bases agree with TRBD1. V trimming: 5 bases; J trimming: 5 bases; junction bases outside the gene matches: 9. Germline V gene lookup returns CDR1 SGHTA and CDR2 FQGNSA. CDR3 size: 15 residues. CDR3 residues: CASSTFRQGDETQYF. CDR3 sequence (DNA): TGTGCCAGCAGCACCTTTAGACAGGGGGATGAGACCCAGTACTTC. The entire variable domain, with the rest obtained from reference TRBV7-2 and TRBJ2-5, is as follows: GAGVSQSPSNKVTEKGKDVELRCDPISGHTALYWYRQSLGQGLEFLIYFQGNSAPDKSGLPSDRFSAERTGGSVSTLTIQRTQQEDSAVYLCASSTFRQGDETQYFGPGTRLLVL.

Comments on this clone: Other nucleotide sequences in the sample specify the same CDR3. The chain is built from TRBV28 and TRBJ2-7; D is undetermined. Germline V gene sequence: CDR1 MDHEN, CDR2 SYDVKM. The ends were cut back, 2 bases at V and 4 bases at J, with 3 bases in the middle. The CDR3 sequence is 11 residues long. Here the CDR3 DNA reads TGTGCCAGCAGTTTACTGTACGAGCAGTACTTC. Amino acid sequence: CASSLLYEQYF. The variable domain in full, with the rest retrieved from reference TRBV28 and TRBJ2-7, is DVKVTQSSRYLVKRTGEKVFLECVQDMDHENMFWYRQDPGLGLRLIYFSYDVKMKEKGDIPEGYSVSREKKERFSLILESASTNQTSMYLCASSLLYEQYFGPGTRLTVT.

This clone was observed a handful of times. The chain uses TRBV25-1 and TRBJ1-5, with 8 bases that match TRBD1. Germline V gene lookup returns CDR1 MGHDK and CDR2 SYGVNS. This CDR3 is 14 amino acids long. The ends lost 3 bases at V and 3 bases at J; junction bases unmatched: 1. CDR3 in DNA: TGTGCCAGCAGTGAGGGACAGGCCAATCAGCCCCAGCATTTT. As protein: CASSEGQANQPQHF.

This chain connects TRBV19 to TRBJ1-1; possibly TRBD1 for D (5 bases). Germline V gene sequence: CDR1 LNHDA, CDR2 SQIVND (reference sequence). The V end was cut by 2 bases, the J end by 0 bases, with 10 bases between. The CDR3 extends over 15 amino acids. The CDR3 DNA sequence: TGTGCCAGTAGTATATTCGGGGGAATGAACACTGAAGCTTTCTTT. It is translated as CASSIFGGMNTEAFF.